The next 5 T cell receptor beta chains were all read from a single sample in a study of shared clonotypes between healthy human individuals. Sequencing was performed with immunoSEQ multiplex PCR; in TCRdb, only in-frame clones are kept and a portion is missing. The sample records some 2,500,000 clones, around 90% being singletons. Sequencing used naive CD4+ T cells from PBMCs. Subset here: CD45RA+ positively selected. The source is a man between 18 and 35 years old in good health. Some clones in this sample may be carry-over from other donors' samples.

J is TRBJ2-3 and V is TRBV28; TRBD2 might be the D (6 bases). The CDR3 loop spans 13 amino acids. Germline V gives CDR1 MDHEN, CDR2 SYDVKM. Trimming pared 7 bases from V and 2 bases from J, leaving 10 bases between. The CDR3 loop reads CASIRRVTDTQYF. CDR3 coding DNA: TGTGCCAGCATCAGGAGGGTCACAGATACGCAGTATTTT.

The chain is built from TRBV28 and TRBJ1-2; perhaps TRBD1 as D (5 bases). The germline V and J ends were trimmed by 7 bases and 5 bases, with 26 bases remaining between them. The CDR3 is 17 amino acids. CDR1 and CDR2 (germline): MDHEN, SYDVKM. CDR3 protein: CASTQAGTQGGRYGYTF. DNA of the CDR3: TGTGCCAGCACCCAGGCCGGGACCCAAGGAGGACGGTATGGCTACACCTTC.

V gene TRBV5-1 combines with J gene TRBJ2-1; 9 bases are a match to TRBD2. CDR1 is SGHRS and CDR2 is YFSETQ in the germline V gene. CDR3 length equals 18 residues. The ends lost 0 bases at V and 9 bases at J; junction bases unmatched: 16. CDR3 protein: CASSLALVGGRGSGEQFF. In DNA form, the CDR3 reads TGCGCCAGCAGCTTGGCCCTGGTCGGCGGGAGGGGGTCTGGTGAGCAGTTCTTC.

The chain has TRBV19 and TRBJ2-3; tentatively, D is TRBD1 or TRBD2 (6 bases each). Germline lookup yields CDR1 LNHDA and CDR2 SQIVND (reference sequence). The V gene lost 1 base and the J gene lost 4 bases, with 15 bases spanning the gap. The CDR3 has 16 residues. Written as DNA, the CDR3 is TGTGCCAGTAGTATAGGGTTTCCGGGGGCGGCAGATACGCAGTATTTT. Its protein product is CASSIGFPGAADTQYF.

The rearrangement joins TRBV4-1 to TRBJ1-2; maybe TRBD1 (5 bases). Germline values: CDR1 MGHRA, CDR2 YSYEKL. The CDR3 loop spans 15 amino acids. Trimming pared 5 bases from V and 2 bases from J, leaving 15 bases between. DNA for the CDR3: TGCGCCAGCAGCAAAGGTCAGGGCGCCAACTATGGCTACACCTTC. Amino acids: CASSKGQGANYGYTF.